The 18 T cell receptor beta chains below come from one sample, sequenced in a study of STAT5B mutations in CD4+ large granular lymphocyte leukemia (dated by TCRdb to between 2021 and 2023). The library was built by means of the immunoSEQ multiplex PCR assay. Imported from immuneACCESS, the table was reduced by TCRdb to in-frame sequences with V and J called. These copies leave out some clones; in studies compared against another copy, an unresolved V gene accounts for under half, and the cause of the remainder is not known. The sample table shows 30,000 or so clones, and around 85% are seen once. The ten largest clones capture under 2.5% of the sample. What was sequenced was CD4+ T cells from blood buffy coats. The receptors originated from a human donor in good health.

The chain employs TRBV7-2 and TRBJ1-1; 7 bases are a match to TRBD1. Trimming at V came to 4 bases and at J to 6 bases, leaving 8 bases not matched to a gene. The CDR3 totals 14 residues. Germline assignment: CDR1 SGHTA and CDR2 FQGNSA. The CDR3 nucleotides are TGTGCCAGCAGCTCGGGACAGTTAGTCGCTGAAGCTTTCTTT. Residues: CASSSGQLVAEAFF.

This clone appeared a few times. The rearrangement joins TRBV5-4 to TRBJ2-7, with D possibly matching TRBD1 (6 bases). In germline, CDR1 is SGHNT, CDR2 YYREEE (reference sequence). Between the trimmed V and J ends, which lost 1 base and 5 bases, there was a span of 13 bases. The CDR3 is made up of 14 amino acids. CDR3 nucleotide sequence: TGTGCCAGCAGCTTGCAGGGGACATTCCACGAGCAGTACTTC. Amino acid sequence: CASSLQGTFHEQYF.

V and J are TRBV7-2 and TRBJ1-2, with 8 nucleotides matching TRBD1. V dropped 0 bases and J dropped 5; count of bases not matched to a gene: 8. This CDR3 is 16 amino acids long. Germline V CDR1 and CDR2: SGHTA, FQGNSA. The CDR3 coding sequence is TGTGCCAGCAGCTTAGCGGGGACAGGCCCCTCTTATGGCTACACCTTC. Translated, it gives CASSLAGTGPSYGYTF.

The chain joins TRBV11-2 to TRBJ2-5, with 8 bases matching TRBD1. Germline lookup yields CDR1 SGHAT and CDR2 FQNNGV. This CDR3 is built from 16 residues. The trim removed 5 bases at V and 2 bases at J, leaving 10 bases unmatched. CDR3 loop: CASSPRTGNYQETQYF. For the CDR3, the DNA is TGTGCCAGCAGCCCTCGGACAGGGAATTATCAAGAGACCCAGTACTTC.

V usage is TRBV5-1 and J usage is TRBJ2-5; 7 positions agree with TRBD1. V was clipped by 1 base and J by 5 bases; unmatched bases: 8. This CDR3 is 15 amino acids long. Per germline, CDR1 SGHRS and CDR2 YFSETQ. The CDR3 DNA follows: TGCGCCAGCAGCTTGACGGCAGGGGGTATGGAGACCCAGTACTTC. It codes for CASSLTAGGMETQYF.

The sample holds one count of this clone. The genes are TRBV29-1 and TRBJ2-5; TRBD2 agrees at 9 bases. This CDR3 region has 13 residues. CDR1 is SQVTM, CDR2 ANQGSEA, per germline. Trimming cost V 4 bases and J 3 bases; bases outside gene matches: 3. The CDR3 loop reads CSVGRGGKETQYF. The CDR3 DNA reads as TGCAGCGTTGGGCGGGGGGGAAAAGAGACCCAGTACTTC.

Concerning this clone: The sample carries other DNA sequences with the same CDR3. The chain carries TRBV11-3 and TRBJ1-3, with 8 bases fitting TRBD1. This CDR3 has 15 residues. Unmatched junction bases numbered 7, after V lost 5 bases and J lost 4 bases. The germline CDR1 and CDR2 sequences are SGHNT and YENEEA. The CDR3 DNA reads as TGTGCCAGCAGCCCCGGACAGGGACCGGGAAACACCATATATTTT. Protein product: CASSPGQGPGNTIYF.

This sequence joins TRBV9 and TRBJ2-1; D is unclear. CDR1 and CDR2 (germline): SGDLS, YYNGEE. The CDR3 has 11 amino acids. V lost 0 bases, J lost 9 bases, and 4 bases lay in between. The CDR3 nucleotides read TGTGCCAGCAGCGTAGGGGGTGAGCAGTTCTTC. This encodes CASSVGGEQFF.

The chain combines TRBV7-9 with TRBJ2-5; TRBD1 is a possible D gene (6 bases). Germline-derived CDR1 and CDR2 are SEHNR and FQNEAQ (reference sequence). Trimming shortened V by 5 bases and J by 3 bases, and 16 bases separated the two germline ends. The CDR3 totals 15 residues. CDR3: CASSRIWGREETQYF. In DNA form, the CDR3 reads TGTGCCAGCAGCCGAATATGGGGGCGGGAAGAGACCCAGTACTTC.

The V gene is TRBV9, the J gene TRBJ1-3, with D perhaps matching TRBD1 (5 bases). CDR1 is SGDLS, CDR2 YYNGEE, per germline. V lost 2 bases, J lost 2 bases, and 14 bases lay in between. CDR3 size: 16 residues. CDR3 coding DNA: TGTGCCAGCAGCGTCTCAATCTCGGGGGCTGGAAACACCATATATTTT. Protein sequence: CASSVSISGAGNTIYF.

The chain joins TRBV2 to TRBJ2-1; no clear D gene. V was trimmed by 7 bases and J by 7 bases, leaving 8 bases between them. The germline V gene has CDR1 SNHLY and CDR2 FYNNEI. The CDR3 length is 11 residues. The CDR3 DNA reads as TGTGCCAGCATGGTTAGGAATGAGCAGTTCTTC. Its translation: CASMVRNEQFF.

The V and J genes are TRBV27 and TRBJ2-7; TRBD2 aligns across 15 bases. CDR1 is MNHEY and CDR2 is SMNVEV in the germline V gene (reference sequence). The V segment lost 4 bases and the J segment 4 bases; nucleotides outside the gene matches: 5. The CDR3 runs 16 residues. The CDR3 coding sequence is TGTGCCAGCAGTTGGGGACTAGCGGGGGGCCTTTACGAGCAGTACTTC. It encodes CASSWGLAGGLYEQYF.

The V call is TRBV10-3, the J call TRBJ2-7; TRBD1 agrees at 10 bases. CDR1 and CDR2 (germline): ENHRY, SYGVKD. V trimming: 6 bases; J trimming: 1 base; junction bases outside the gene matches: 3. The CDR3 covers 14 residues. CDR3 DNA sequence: TGTGCCATCAGCGGGGACAGGGGATCCTACGAGCAGTACTTC. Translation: CAISGDRGSYEQYF.

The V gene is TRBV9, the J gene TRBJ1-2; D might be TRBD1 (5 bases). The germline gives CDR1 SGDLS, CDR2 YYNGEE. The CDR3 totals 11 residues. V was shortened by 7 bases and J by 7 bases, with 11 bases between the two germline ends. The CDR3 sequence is CASAGRGGYTF. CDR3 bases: TGTGCCAGCGCGGGACGGGGTGGCTACACCTTC.

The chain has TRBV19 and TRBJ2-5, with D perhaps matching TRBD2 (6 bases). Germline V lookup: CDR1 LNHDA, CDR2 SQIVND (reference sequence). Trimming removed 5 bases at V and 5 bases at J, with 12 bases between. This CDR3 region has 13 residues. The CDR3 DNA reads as TGTGCCAGTAGTCCGTCTCTAGCGGAGACCCAGTACTTC. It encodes CASSPSLAETQYF. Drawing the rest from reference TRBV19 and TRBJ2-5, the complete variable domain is DGGITQSPKYLFRKEGQNVTLSCEQNLNHDAMYWYRQDPGQGLRLIYYSQIVNDFQKGDIAEGYSVSREKKESFPLTVTSAQKNPTAFYLCASSPSLAETQYFGPGTRLLVL.

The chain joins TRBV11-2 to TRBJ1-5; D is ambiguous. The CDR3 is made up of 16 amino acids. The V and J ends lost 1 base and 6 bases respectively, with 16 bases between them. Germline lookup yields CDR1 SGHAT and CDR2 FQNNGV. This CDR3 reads CASSLGGPGAGQPQHF. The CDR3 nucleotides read TGTGCCAGCAGCTTAGGCGGCCCTGGAGCGGGTCAGCCCCAGCATTTT.

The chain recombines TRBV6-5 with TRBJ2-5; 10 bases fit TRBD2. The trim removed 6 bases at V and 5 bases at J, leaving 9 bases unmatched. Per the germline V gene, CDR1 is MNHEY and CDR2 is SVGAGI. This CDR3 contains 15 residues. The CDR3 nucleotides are TGTGCCAGCAGCCGCCGTAGCGGGGGGTATGAGACCCAGTACTTC. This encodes CASSRRSGGYETQYF.

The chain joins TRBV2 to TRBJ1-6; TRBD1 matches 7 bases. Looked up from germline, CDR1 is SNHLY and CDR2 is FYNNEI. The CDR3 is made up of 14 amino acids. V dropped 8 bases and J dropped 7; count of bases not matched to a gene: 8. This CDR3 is CASGGDSGNSPLHF. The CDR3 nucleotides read TGTGCCAGCGGGGGGGACAGTGGGAATTCACCCCTCCACTTT.